These T cell receptor beta chains were read from a single sample in a study of T cell changes during pregnancy in multiple sclerosis. The table came from immunoSEQ multiplex PCR; TCRdb's copy has only in-frame clones and leaves some out. The table has 45,000 to 60,000 clones, about 92% seen once. Specimen: CD8+ T cells from peripheral blood mononuclear cells, collected before pregnancy. These receptors all stem from a female donor with multiple sclerosis, enrolled in a pregnancy study. Both conserved end residues are part of each CDR3. Some rows have no size entry. The others give once, few or many, or a class for an expanded clone.

size	V	J	length	CDR3
-	TRBV9	TRBJ1-5	13	CASSEEVGQPQHF
-	TRBV19	TRBJ2-3	17	CASSILGTGSSADTQYF
-	TRBV4-1	TRBJ2-7	12	CASSQDRREQYF
-	TRBV5-1	TRBJ2-1	16	CASSPRGRSTNNEQFF
-	TRBV7-6	TRBJ2-3	19	CASSLEVGVAGGIGDTQYF
-	TRBV9	TRBJ1-1	15	CASSPRGGGDTEAFF
-	TRBV14	TRBJ1-5	15	CASSPNRALNQPQHF
-	TRBV5-6	TRBJ1-4	13	CASSYDSNEKLFF
-	TRBV6-5	TRBJ1-1	16	CASSYSIQSPNTEAFF
-	TRBV4-1	TRBJ2-5	19	CASSQDEGLAGAEEETQYF
-	TRBV19	TRBJ1-5	16	CASSIPGTRRNQPQHF
-	TRBV6-8	TRBJ2-7	12	CAPTGGWYEQYF
-	TRBV13	TRBJ2-1	15	CASSFIPDRGLEQFF
-	TRBV6-5	TRBJ2-3	15	CASAVGVSPGDTQYF
-	TRBV19	TRBJ2-7	12	CASSLYGYEQYF
-	TRBV29-1	TRBJ2-7	14	CSVELRLGGYEQYF
-	TRBV4-2	TRBJ2-1	15	CASSHSSGGMDEQFF
-	TRBV19	TRBJ1-4	16	CASSIREGRFPEKLFF
-	TRBV19	TRBJ1-1	14	CASSIHSGGPEAFF
-	TRBV19	TRBJ2-1	11	CASAVVYEQFF
-	TRBV19	TRBJ1-4	13	CASSSSGGEKLFF
-	TRBV2	TRBJ1-1	13	CASSVQQNTEAFF
-	TRBV13	TRBJ2-1	15	CASSLPSGGYNEQFF
-	TRBV9	TRBJ2-5	14	CASSVGQSVETQYF
-	TRBV7-3	TRBJ2-3	14	CASSLNVGADTQYF
-	TRBV9	TRBJ2-3	15	CASSVSGGGTDTQYF
-	TRBV6-5	TRBJ2-1	15	CASSYTGSSYNEQFF
-	TRBV15	TRBJ1-4	17	CATSRGTAGARNEKLFF
once	TRBV29-1	TRBJ2-7	15	CSVGTSGGDSYEQYF
-	TRBV13	TRBJ2-7	17	CASSSGGVTDRGNEQYF
-	TRBV7-3	TRBJ2-7	14	CASSSTGTGDEQYF
once	TRBV11-2	TRBJ2-3	15	CASSHLRGYTDTQYF
-	TRBV27	TRBJ1-5	14	CASRPGVYNQPQHF
-	TRBV27	TRBJ1-4	15	CASSRRGDSNEKLFF
-	TRBV6-4	TRBJ1-2	18	CASSDSYRQGLGLGGYTF
few	TRBV4-1	TRBJ1-1	15	CASSHSDRGQGEAFF
once	TRBV6-5	TRBJ1-2	15	CASSYTRTGSRGYTF
-	TRBV19	TRBJ1-2	15	CANIQQARFPYGYTF
-	TRBV27	TRBJ2-1	12	CASSKRDNEQFF
-	TRBV2	TRBJ2-5	12	CARDTGKGTQYF
-	TRBV7-9	TRBJ1-1	11	CASSLNTEAFF
-	TRBV9	TRBJ1-3	17	CASSSRTGGRSGNTIYF
-	TRBV10-2	TRBJ1-5	12	CASSPGIQPQHF
-	TRBV7-3	TRBJ2-5	17	CASSLNPGLAGEETQYF
-	TRBV19	TRBJ2-2	16	CASSPTPQRNTGELFF
-	TRBV18	TRBJ1-1	11	CASSPGGEAFF
-	TRBV7-6	TRBJ2-7	16	CASSAYETALPYEQYF
-	TRBV9	TRBJ2-1	17	CASSVEGGGVPYNEQFF
-	TRBV27	TRBJ2-1	15	CASSSLGTGTNEQFF
-	TRBV10-3	TRBJ2-1	15	CAISVGTSGRNEQFF
-	TRBV5-6	TRBJ2-2	17	CASSLGTGGHDTGELFF
-	TRBV7-2	TRBJ1-5	16	CASSLEGQGAGQPQHF
-	TRBV4-1	TRBJ2-4	18	CASSQDWGGALAKNIQYF
-	TRBV9	TRBJ1-1	17	CASSVVDSLRQESEAFF
-	TRBV4-3	TRBJ2-1	15	CASSQETSGRNEQFF